This T cell receptor (beta chain) was retrieved from a study of cytomegalovirus exposure and HLA in healthy donors. Across the whole study: The Caucasian-associated ancestry cluster held over 65% of 398 genotyped donors. General study findings and limits: Sequencing artifact likely explains a cluster of highly shared sequence variants. A list of roughly 180 TCR beta chains associated with cytomegalovirus was given. Later analysis placed DRB1 highest and HLA-C lowest in TCR association rates, which differed by HLA locus.

There are 13 residues in the CDR3. The germline V gene encodes CDR1 SGHTA and CDR2 FQGTGA. V dropped 4 bases and J dropped 9; count of bases not matched to a gene: 7. The PCR contained 60 Vbeta and 13 Jbeta primers. The method was immunoSEQ multiplex PCR; TCRdb's version includes in-frame clones alone and lacks a portion of them. The profile shows around 200,000 clones, roughly 84% of them singletons. The count of this clone is one. Its antigen is not known. The chain employs TRBV7-3 and TRBJ2-5, with 8 positions matching TRBD1. What was sequenced was PBMCs. The receptor was isolated from a man in his fifties or sixties in good health and CMV-seronegative. CDR3 loop: CASSSGTGLAQYF. The CDR3 region has the DNA TGTGCCAGCAGCTCCGGGACAGGCCTGGCCCAGTACTTC.